This TCR beta chain is drawn from a study of naive and memory T cell subsets. The library had UMIs added by 3' ligation of an oligonucleotide to TCR cDNA. The CDR3 is 15 residues long. J lost 5 bases, V lost 2 bases, and 8 bases had no gene match. In germline, CDR1 is SGHRS, CDR2 YFSETQ. There are many counts of this clonotype. The SP2 primer and nested alpha and beta constant region primers amplified ligated cDNA in four rounds. TCRdb recomputed calls from the 5' RACE reads with MiXCR, one row per CDR3 protein. This table holds tens of thousands of distinct CDR3 sequences, around 7.3% found once. The receptor's source is a male donor in good health. This rearrangement joins TRBV5-1 to TRBJ2-5, with 8 bases fitting TRBD1. The CDR3 here is CASSLPGQGSETQYF. In DNA form, the CDR3 reads TGCGCCAGCAGCTTACCCGGACAGGGTTCGGAGACCCAGTACTTC.